Detailed here is one T cell receptor beta chain. TCRdb re-derived calls from the 5' RACE reads in MiXCR, one entry per CDR3 protein. The table shows about 490,000 distinct CDR3 sequences, with approximately 16% occurring only once. These data are taken from a study of identical twins. Per the germline V gene, CDR1 is MNHNS and CDR2 is SASEGT. Trimming removed 7 bases from V and 1 base from J, with 14 bases in between. This CDR3 contains 15 residues. This sample was also put to use in a study of yellow fever vaccine responses in identical twins. That paper adds: Twins reportedly had a vaccine T cell response that seemed partly convergent, partly personalized.

The chain carries TRBV6-1 and TRBJ2-1, with D possibly being TRBD2 (6 bases). The sequence was obtained from a woman aged 18-29 years in good health. The material sequenced was CD4+ T cells sorted from blood. The chain's CDR3 is CASTREIFSYNEQFF. Written as DNA, the CDR3 is TGTGCCAGCACGCGGGAAATTTTTTCCTACAATGAGCAGTTCTTC.